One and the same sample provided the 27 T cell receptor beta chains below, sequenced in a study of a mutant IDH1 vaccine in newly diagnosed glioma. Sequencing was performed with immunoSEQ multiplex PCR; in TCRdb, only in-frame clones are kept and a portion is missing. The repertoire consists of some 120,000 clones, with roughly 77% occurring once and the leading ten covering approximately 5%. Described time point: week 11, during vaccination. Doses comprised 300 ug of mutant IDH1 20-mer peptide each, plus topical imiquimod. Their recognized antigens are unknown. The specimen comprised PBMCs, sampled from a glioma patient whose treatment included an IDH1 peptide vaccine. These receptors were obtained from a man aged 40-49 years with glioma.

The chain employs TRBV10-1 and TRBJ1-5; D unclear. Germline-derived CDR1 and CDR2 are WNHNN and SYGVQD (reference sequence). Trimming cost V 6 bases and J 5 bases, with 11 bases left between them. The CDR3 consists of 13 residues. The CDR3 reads CASSTGRDQPQHF. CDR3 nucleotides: TGCGCCAGCAGCACCGGACGGGATCAGCCCCAGCATTTT.

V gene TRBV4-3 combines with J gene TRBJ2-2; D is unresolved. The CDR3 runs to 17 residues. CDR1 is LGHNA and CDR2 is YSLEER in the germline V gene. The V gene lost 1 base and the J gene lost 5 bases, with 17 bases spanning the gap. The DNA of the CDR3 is TGCGCCAGCAGCCAAGGTCCAGTGGACCTGGGAACCGGGGAGCTGTTTTTT. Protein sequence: CASSQGPVDLGTGELFF.

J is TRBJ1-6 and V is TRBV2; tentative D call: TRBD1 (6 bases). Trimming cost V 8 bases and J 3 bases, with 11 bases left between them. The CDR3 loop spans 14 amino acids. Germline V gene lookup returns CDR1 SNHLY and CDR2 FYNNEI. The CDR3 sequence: CASSPDSYNSPLHF. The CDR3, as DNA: TGTGCCAGCTCGCCGGACAGCTATAATTCACCCCTCCACTTT.

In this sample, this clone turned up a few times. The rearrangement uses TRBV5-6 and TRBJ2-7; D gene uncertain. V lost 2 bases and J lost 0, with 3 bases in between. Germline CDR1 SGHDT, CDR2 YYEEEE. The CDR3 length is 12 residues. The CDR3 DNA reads TGTGCCAGCAGCTTCAGCTCCTACGAGCAGTACTTC. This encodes CASSFSSYEQYF.

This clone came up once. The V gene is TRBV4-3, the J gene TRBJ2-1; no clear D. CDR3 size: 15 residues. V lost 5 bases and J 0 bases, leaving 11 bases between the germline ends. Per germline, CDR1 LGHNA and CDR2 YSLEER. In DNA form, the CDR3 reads TGCGCCAGCAGCGAAGGAGAGAGCTCCTACAATGAGCAGTTCTTC. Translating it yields CASSEGESSYNEQFF.

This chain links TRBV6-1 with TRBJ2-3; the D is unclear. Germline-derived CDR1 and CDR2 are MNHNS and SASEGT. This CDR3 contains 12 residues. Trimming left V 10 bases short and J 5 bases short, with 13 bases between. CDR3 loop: CATLSRQDTQYF. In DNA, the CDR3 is TGTGCCACTCTGAGTCGGCAAGATACGCAGTATTTT.

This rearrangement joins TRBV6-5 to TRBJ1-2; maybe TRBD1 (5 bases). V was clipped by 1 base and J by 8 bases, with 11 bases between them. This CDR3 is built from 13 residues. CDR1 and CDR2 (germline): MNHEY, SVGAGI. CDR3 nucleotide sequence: TGTGCCAGCAGTTACTTGTCAGGGTCAGGCTACACCTTC. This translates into CASSYLSGSGYTF.

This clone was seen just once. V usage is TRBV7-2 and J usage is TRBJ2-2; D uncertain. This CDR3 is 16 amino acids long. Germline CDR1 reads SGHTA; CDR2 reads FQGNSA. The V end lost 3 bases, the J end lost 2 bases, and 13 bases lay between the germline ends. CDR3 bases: TGTGCCAGCAGCTTGGTTTCGACCCTCAACACCGGGGAGCTGTTTTTT. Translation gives CASSLVSTLNTGELFF.

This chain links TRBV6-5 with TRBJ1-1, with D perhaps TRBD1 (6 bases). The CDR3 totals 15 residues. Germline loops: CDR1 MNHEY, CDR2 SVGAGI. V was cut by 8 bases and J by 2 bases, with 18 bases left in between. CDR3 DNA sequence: TGTGCCAGCTATCATCCCTACGGGGGCAACACTGAAGCTTTCTTT. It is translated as CASYHPYGGNTEAFF.

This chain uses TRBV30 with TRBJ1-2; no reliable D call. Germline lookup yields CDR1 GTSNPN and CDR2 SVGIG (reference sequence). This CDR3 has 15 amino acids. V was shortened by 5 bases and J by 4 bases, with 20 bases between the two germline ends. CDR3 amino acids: CAWASAGLLIYGYTF. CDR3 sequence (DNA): TGTGCCTGGGCCAGCGCGGGGTTGTTAATCTATGGCTACACCTTC.

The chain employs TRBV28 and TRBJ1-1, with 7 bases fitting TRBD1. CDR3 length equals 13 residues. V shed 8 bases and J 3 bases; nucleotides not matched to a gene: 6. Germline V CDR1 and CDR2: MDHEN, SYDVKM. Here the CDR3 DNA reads TGTGCCAGCCGGGAGGGGGCGGACACTGAAGCTTTCTTT. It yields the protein CASREGADTEAFF.

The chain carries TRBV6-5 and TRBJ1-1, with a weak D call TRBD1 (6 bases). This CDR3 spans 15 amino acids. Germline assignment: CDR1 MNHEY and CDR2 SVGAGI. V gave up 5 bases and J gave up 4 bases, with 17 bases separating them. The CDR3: CASSPWQGWGTEAFF. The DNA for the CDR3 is TGTGCCAGCAGTCCCTGGCAGGGGTGGGGCACTGAAGCTTTCTTT.

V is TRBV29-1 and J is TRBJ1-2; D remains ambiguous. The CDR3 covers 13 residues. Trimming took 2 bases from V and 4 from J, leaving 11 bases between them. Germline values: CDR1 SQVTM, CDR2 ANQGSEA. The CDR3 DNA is TGCAGCGTTGAATCCTCTTGGGCCTATGGCTACACCTTC. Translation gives CSVESSWAYGYTF.

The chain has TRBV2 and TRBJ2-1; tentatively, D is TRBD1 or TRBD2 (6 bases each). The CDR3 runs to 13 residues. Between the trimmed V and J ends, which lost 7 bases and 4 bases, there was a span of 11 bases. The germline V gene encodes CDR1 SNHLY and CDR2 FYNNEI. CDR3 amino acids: CASNPGAYNEQFF. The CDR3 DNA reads TGTGCCAGCAACCCGGGGGCTTACAATGAGCAGTTCTTC.

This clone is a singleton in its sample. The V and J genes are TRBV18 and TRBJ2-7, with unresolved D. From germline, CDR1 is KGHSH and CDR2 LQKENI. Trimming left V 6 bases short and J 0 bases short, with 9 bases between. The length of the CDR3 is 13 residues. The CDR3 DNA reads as TGTGCCAGCTCCGACCCAGCCTCCTACGAGCAGTACTTC. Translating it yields CASSDPASYEQYF. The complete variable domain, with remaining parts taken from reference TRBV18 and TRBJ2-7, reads NAGVMQNPRHLVRRRGQEARLRCSPMKGHSHVYWYRQLPEEGLKFMVYLQKENIIDESGMPKERFSAEFPKEGPSILRIQQVVRGDSAAYFCASSDPASYEQYFGPGTRLTVT.

CDR3 DNA: TGTGCCAGCAGTTACTCGAGGCAGGGGATGAGGAATGAGCAGTTCTTC. This sequence encodes CASSYSRQGMRNEQFF. The chain joins TRBV6-5 to TRBJ2-1; TRBD1 is a possible D gene (6 bases). Trimming took off 0 bases at V and 7 bases at J, with 16 bases between the two ends. The CDR3 spans 16 residues. The germline gives CDR1 MNHEY, CDR2 SVGAGI.

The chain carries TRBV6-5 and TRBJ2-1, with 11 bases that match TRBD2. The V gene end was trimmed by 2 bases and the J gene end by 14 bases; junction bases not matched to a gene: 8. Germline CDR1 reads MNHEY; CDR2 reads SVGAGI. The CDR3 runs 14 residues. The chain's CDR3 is CASSYRGSGGAEFF. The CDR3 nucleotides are TGTGCCAGCAGTTACAGGGGTAGCGGGGGGGCCGAGTTCTTC.

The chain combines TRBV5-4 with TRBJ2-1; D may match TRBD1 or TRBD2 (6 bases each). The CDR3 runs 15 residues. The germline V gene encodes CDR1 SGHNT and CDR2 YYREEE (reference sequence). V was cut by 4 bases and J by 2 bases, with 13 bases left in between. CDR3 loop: CASSVGGAAYNEQFF. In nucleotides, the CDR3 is TGTGCCAGCAGCGTCGGGGGCGCCGCCTACAATGAGCAGTTCTTC.

The CDR3 DNA is TGTGCCAGTAAGGCAGGGCGAGGAGAGACCCAGTACTTC. Translation gives CASKAGRGETQYF. The chain uses TRBV19 and TRBJ2-5; perhaps TRBD1 as D (5 bases). V dropped 7 bases and J dropped 4 bases, with 13 bases sitting between them. There are 13 residues in the CDR3. CDR1 and CDR2 from the germline V gene are LNHDA and SQIVND (reference sequence).

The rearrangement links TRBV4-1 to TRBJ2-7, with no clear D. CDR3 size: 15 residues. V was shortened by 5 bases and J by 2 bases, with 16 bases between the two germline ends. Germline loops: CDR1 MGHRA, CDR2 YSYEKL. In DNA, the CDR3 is TGCGCCAGCAGCTCAAGGTTCCAGACCACCTACGAGCAGTACTTC. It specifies CASSSRFQTTYEQYF.

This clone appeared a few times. The CDR3 DNA reads as TGTGCCAGTAGTATAGCCCAGTCCCGCCAACAGCCCCAGCATTTT. It codes for CASSIAQSRQQPQHF. The genes are TRBV19 and TRBJ1-5; no reliable D call. This CDR3 region has 15 residues. Germline-derived CDR1 and CDR2 are LNHDA and SQIVND (reference sequence). The germline V and J ends were trimmed by 1 base and 7 bases, with 14 bases remaining between them.

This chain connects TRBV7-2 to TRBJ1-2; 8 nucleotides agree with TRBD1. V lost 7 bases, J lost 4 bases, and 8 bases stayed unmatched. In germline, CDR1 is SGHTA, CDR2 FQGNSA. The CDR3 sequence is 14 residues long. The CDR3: CASTRTGNAYGYTF. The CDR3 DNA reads TGTGCCAGCACCAGGACAGGGAATGCCTATGGCTACACCTTC. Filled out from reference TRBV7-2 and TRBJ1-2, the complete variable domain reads GAGVSQSPSNKVTEKGKDVELRCDPISGHTALYWYRQSLGQGLEFLIYFQGNSAPDKSGLPSDRFSAERTGGSVSTLTIQRTQQEDSAVYLCASTRTGNAYGYTFGSGTRLTVV.

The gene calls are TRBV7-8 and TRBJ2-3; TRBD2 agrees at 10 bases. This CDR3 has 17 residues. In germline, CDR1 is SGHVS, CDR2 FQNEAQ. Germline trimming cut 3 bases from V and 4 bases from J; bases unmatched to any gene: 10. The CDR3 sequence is CASSFGLAGVSSDTQYF. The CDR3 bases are TGTGCCAGCAGCTTTGGTCTAGCGGGGGTTTCTTCAGATACGCAGTATTTT.

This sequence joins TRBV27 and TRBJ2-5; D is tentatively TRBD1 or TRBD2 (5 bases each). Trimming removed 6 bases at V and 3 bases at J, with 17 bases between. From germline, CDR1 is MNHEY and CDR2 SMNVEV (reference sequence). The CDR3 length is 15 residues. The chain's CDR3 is CASSRQRLGEETQYF. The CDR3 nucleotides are TGTGCCAGCAGCAGGCAGAGGCTGGGGGAAGAGACCCAGTACTTC.

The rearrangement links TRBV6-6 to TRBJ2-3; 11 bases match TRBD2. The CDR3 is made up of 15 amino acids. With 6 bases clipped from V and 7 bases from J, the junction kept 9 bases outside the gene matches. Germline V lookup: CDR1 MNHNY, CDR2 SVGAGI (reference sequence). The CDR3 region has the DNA TGTGCCAGCAGCCCCAGACTAGCGGGAAGGTATACGCAGTATTTT. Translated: CASSPRLAGRYTQYF.

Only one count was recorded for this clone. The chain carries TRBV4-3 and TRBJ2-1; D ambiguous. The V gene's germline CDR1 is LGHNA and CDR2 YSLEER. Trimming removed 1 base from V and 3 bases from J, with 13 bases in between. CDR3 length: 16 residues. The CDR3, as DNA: TGCGCCAGCAGCCAAGGATTCATCGGTGACTACAATGAGCAGTTCTTC. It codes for CASSQGFIGDYNEQFF.

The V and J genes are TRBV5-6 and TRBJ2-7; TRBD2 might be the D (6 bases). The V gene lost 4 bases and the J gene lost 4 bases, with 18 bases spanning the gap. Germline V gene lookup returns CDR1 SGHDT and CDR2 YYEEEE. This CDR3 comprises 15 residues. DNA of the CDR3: TGTGCCAGCAGCCGCGGGGCCTCGGAAGTTTACGAGCAGTACTTC. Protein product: CASSRGASEVYEQYF.